There are many counts of the clone carrying this TCR beta chain. What it binds is not known. These data are taken from a study of blood T cells in healthy people across ages. The CDR3 runs 15 residues. V gave up 0 bases and J gave up 0 bases, with 10 bases separating them. From germline, CDR1 is SGDLS and CDR2 YYNGEE. Using a J-beta primer mix together with a sample-barcoded 5' primer, a second PCR was run for roughly 6 to 11 cycles. Each CDR3 protein gets one entry after TCRdb re-called the 5' RACE reads with MiXCR. The data hold approximately 810,000 distinct CDR3 sequences, with 25% to 35% observed a single time. Study-wide results and caveats: Since the PBMCs were unsorted, naive and antigen-experienced cells could not be conclusively compared. Diversity estimates drawn from one million T cells were deemed underestimates.

The chain joins TRBV9 to TRBJ2-7, with unresolved D. Material: blood. This clonotype originated in a woman at least 80 years old in good health. The CDR3, as DNA: TGTGCCAGCAGCGTAGATGTGTCGAACTCCTACGAGCAGTACTTC. Translation gives CASSVDVSNSYEQYF.